This entry features one TCR beta chain sequence. Method: immunoSEQ multiplex PCR; TCRdb's copy keeps in-frame clones and lacks some. This table has about 350,000 clones, about 90% appearing once. These data belong to a study of blood T cell repertoires in COVID-19. The sequencing sample was made of PBMCs or T cells enriched from blood (not recorded which). The receptor was isolated from a woman aged 30 to 39 who had recovered from COVID-19.

The CDR3 DNA reads TGTGCCAGCAGTTTACACGGGGGGCTCGGTTCACCCCTCCACTTT. This gives the protein CASSLHGGLGSPLHF. V usage is TRBV28 and J usage is TRBJ1-6; D is perhaps TRBD1 (6 bases). Germline lookup yields CDR1 MDHEN and CDR2 SYDVKM. The CDR3 is 15 amino acids. V was cut by 2 bases and J by 9 bases, with 14 bases left in between.